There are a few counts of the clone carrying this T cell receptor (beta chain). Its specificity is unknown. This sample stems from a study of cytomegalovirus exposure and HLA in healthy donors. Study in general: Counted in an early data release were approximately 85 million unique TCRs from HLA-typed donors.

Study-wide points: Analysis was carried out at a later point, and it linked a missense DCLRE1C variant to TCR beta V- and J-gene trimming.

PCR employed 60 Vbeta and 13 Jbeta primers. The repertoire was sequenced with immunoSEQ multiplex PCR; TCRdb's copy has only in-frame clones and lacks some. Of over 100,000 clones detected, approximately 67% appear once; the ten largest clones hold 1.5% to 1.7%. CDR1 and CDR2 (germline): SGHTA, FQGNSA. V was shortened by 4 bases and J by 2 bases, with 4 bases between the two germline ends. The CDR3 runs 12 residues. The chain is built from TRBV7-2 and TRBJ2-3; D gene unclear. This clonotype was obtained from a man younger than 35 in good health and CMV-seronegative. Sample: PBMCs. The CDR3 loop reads CASSSFTDTQYF. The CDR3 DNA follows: TGTGCCAGCAGCTCTTTCACAGATACGCAGTATTTT. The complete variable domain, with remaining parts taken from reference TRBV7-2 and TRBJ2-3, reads GAGVSQSPSNKVTEKGKDVELRCDPISGHTALYWYRQSLGQGLEFLIYFQGNSAPDKSGLPSDRFSAERTGGSVSTLTIQRTQQEDSAVYLCASSSFTDTQYFGPGTRLTVL.